This T cell receptor beta chain emerged from a study of T cells after yellow fever vaccination. V lost 5 bases, J lost 0 bases, and 14 bases lay in between. Germline loops: CDR1 SQVTM, CDR2 ANQGSEA. The CDR3 runs to 15 residues. TCRdb called the 5' RACE reads again in MiXCR, with one record for every CDR3 protein. The sample consists of 550,000 to 750,000 distinct CDR3 sequences, less than 15% of them appearing once. This clonotype appeared a few times. This material consisted of PBMCs, taken on the day of the yellow fever booster vaccination. The chain joins TRBV29-1 to TRBJ2-1; D is perhaps TRBD1 (6 bases). This clonotype was sampled from a young man who received the YFV17D yellow fever vaccine. The CDR3 is CSVKTGLYSYNEQFF. In nucleotides, the CDR3 is TGCAGCGTTAAAACAGGGCTCTACTCCTACAATGAGCAGTTCTTC.